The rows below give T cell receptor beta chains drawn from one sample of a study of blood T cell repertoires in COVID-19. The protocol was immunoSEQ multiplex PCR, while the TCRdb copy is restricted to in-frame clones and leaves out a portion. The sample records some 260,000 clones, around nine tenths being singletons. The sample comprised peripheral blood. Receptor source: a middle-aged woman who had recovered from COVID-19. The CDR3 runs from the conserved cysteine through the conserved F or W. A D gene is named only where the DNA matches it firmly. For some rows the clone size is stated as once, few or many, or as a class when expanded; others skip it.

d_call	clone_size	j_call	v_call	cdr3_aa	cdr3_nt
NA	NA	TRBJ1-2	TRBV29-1	CSVARGAGNYGYTF	TGCAGCGTCGCCCGAGGAGCGGGCAACTATGGCTACACCTTC
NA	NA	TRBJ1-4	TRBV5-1	CASSVGRGTTNEKLFF	TGCGCCAGCAGCGTGGGGCGGGGTACAACTAATGAAAAACTGTTTTTT
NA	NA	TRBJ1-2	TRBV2	CASTMDFEANYGYTF	TGTGCCAGCACTATGGACTTCGAGGCGAACTATGGCTACACCTTC
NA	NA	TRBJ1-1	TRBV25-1	CASSEYIGGRVGTEAFF	TGTGCCAGCAGTGAATATATCGGTGGCAGGGTAGGCACTGAAGCTTTCTTT
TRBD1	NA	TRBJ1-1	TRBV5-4	CASSLRDRGHTEAFF	TGTGCCAGCAGCTTGAGGGACAGGGGTCATACTGAAGCTTTCTTT
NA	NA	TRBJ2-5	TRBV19	CASSIQARAGETQYF	TGTGCCAGTAGTATTCAGGCCAGGGCCGGGGAGACCCAGTACTTC
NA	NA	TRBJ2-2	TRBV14	CASSQGIGPNTGELFF	TGTGCCAGCAGCCAAGGAATCGGTCCTAACACCGGGGAGCTGTTTTTT
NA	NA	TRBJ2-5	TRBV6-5	CASSYRRDRQETQYF	TGTGCCAGCAGTTACCGGAGGGACCGCCAAGAGACCCAGTACTTC
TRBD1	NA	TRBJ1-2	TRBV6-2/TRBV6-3	CASSLDRIYGYTF	TGTGCCAGCAGTTTGGACAGGATCTATGGCTACACCTTC
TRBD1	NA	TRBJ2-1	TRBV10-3	CAIREQGSYNEQFF	TGTGCCATCAGGGAACAGGGGTCCTACAATGAGCAGTTCTTC
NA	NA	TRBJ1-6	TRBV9	CASSRQGSPLHF	TGTGCCAGCAGCCGCCAGGGTTCACCCCTCCACTTT
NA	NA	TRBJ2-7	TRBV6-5	CASSYGQSSYEQYF	TGTGCCAGCAGTTACGGGCAGTCCTCCTACGAGCAGTACTTC
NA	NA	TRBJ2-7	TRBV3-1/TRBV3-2	CASSPSAQGHEQYF	TGTGCCAGCAGCCCCTCGGCCCAGGGCCACGAGCAGTACTTC
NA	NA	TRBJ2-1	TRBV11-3	CASSLRVQPNEQFF	TGTGCCAGCAGCTTACGGGTCCAGCCCAATGAGCAGTTCTTC
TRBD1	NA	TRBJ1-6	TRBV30	CAWSIRGQRSPLHF	TGTGCCTGGAGTATTAGGGGACAGAGATCACCCCTCCACTTT
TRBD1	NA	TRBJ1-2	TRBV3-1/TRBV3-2	CASSQAGTGDNYGYTF	TGTGCCAGCAGCCAAGCCGGGACAGGGGACAACTATGGCTACACCTTC
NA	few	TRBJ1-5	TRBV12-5	CASGLVLGGNQPQHF	TGTGCTAGTGGTTTGGTACTGGGAGGCAATCAGCCCCAGCATTTT
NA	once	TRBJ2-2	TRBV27	CASSPLAGTIAGELFF	TGTGCCAGCAGCCCCTTGGCAGGTACGATCGCCGGGGAGCTGTTTTTT
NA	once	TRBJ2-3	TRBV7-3	CASSLTYTNTQYF	TGTGCCAGCAGCTTAACGTACACGAATACGCAGTATTTT
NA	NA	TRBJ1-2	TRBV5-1	CASSYDGDYGYTF	TGCGCCAGCAGCTACGACGGGGACTATGGCTACACCTTC
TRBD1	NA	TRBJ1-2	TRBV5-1	CASSPDRGGYGYTF	TGCGCCAGCAGCCCCGACAGGGGGGGCTATGGCTACACCTTC
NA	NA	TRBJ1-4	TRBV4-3	CASSQDLGAGAYQDEKLFF	TGCGCCAGCAGCCAAGATCTGGGGGCAGGGGCTTACCAAGATGAAAAACTGTTTTTT
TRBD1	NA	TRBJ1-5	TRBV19	CASRETGGINQPQHF	TGTGCCAGTAGGGAGACAGGGGGAATCAATCAGCCCCAGCATTTT
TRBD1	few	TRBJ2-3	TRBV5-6	CASSPGQGWTDTQYF	TGTGCCAGCAGCCCAGGACAGGGGTGGACAGATACGCAGTATTTT
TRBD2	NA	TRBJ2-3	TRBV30	CAWSRGGTSGRRTDTQYF	TGTGCCTGGTCCAGGGGGGGGACTAGCGGGAGGCGCACAGATACGCAGTATTTT
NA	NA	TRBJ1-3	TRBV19	CASSITGSGNTIYF	TGTGCCAGTAGTATCACGGGTTCTGGAAACACCATATATTTT
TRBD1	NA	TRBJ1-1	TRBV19	CASTARRTGGAMNTEAFF	TGTGCCAGTACCGCTCGAAGGACAGGGGGGGCCATGAACACTGAAGCTTTCTTT
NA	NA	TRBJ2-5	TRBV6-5	CASRNGQPEETQYF	TGTGCCAGCAGGAACGGACAGCCGGAGGAGACCCAGTACTTC
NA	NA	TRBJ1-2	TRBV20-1	CSASFRAAGGYTF	TGCAGTGCTAGTTTTCGGGCGGCGGGAGGCTACACCTTC
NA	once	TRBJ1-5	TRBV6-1	CASSEDRSNQPQHF	TGTGCCAGCAGTGAAGACAGGAGCAATCAGCCCCAGCATTTT
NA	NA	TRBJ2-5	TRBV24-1	CATSDIGRTPQYF	TGTGCCACCAGTGATATCGGACGGACACCCCAGTACTTC
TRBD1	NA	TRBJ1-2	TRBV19	CATSGQGYNYGYTF	TGTGCCACCTCGGGACAGGGCTATAACTATGGCTACACCTTC
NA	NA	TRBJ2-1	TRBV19	CASSQTGNPGRYYNEQFF	TGTGCCAGTAGTCAAACAGGGAACCCAGGGCGCTACTACAATGAGCAGTTCTTC
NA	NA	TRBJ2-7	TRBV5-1	CASSSVQGSIYEQYF	TGCGCCAGCAGCTCTGTCCAGGGGTCGATCTACGAGCAGTACTTC
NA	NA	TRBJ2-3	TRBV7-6	CASSLQQGTTDTQYF	TGTGCCAGCAGCTTACAACAGGGCACCACAGATACGCAGTATTTT